Listed below are T cell receptor beta chains from one sample, sequenced in a study of blood T cell repertoires in COVID-19. Clones were sequenced by immunoSEQ multiplex PCR, and TCRdb holds only the in-frame ones, with some missing. The sample has some 14,000 clones; approximately 87% are singletons. The source material was peripheral blood. The receptors originated from a middle-aged man with active or convalescent COVID-19. Both conserved end residues are part of each CDR3. The D gene is left open where the match is weak. Expanded clones get a size class; other rows say once, few or many, or leave the size out.

>TRBV4-3|18|TRBJ1-4|NA|TRBD1
CASSQTGTGSWSNEKLFF
TGCGCCAGCAGCCAAACCGGGACAGGATCATGGTCTAATGAAAAACTGTTTTTT
>TRBV3-1/TRBV3-2|15|TRBJ2-2|NA|NA
CASSPEKWNTGELFF
TGTGCCAGCAGCCCCGAGAAGTGGAACACCGGGGAGCTGTTTTTT
>TRBV9|15|TRBJ1-6|NA|TRBD1
CASSAGTVTYSPLHF
TGTGCCAGCAGCGCTGGGACAGTCACCTATTCACCCCTCCACTTT
>TRBV9|12|TRBJ1-2|NA|NA
CASVQGRYGYTF
TGTGCCAGCGTGCAGGGTCGTTATGGCTACACCTTC
>TRBV18|17|TRBJ2-3|NA|NA
CASSSLRLRDLTDTQYF
TGTGCCAGCTCATCCCTGCGTTTGCGGGACCTCACAGATACGCAGTATTTT
>TRBV5-4|18|TRBJ2-3|NA|TRBD2
CASSLPRLAGPGTDTQYF
TGTGCCAGCAGCTTGCCGCGACTAGCGGGGCCAGGGACAGATACGCAGTATTTT
>TRBV3-1/TRBV3-2|14|TRBJ1-4|NA|TRBD1
CASNKGQGGEKLFF
TGTGCCAGCAACAAGGGACAGGGAGGTGAAAAACTGTTTTTT
>TRBV12-3/TRBV12-4|13|TRBJ1-1|NA|NA
CASRSAGHTEAFF
TGTGCCAGCAGATCAGCTGGGCACACTGAAGCTTTCTTT
>TRBV7-8|16|TRBJ2-5|NA|TRBD2
CASSSRLAGDQETQYF
TGTGCCAGCAGTAGCAGACTAGCGGGGGACCAAGAGACCCAGTACTTC
>TRBV3-1/TRBV3-2|13|TRBJ2-2|NA|TRBD2
CASSQLAVGELFF
TGTGCCAGCAGCCAACTAGCGGTCGGGGAGCTGTTTTTT
>TRBV7-9|13|TRBJ2-7|NA|NA
CASSLDGQNEQYF
TGTGCCAGCAGCTTAGACGGACAGAACGAGCAGTACTTC
>TRBV15|16|TRBJ2-2|NA|NA
CATSRDTGEITGELFF
TGTGCCACCAGCAGAGATACGGGGGAGATCACCGGGGAGCTGTTTTTT
>TRBV7-2|14|TRBJ2-5|NA|NA
CASSLMRGPGAQYF
TGTGCCAGCAGCTTAATGAGGGGTCCAGGGGCCCAGTACTTC
>TRBV18|14|TRBJ2-1|NA|TRBD1
CASSRGQGYNEQFF
TGTGCCAGCTCACGTGGACAGGGCTACAATGAGCAGTTCTTC
>TRBV5-1|15|TRBJ2-6|NA|NA
CASSLGGHGANVLTF
TGCGCCAGCAGCTTGGGGGGGCATGGGGCCAACGTCCTGACTTTC
>TRBV7-2|18|TRBJ1-2|few|NA
CASSLVGGADPGGHGYTF
TGTGCCAGCAGCTTAGTCGGGGGGGCAGACCCGGGAGGGCATGGCTACACCTTC
>TRBV28|13|TRBJ1-2|NA|TRBD1
CASRDTGGDGYTF
TGTGCCAGCAGAGATACAGGGGGCGATGGCTACACCTTC
>TRBV11-2|14|TRBJ2-7|once|NA
CASSHLTATYEQYF
TGTGCCAGCAGCCACCTGACAGCTACCTACGAGCAGTACTTC
>TRBV2|14|TRBJ2-5|NA|NA
CASRTGLLRETQYF
TGTGCCAGCAGGACGGGACTCCTCCGGGAGACCCAGTACTTC
>TRBV7-2|13|TRBJ1-2|NA|TRBD1
CASSSRTGRGYTF
TGTGCCAGCAGCTCCAGGACAGGCCGCGGCTACACCTTC
>TRBV2|15|TRBJ1-6|NA|NA
CASSEQRHYNSPLHF
TGTGCCAGCAGTGAGCAGAGGCACTATAATTCACCCCTCCACTTT
>TRBV9|13|TRBJ2-7|few|NA
CASSVIRAYEQYF
TGTGCCAGCAGCGTCATCAGGGCCTACGAGCAGTACTTC
>TRBV28|16|TRBJ2-1|NA|TRBD1
CASSLGPPGGGNEQFF
TGTGCCAGCAGTTTAGGGCCCCCAGGGGGCGGAAATGAGCAGTTCTTC
>TRBV4-3|16|TRBJ2-7|NA|NA
CASSQERDFWGSEQYF
TGCGCCAGCAGCCAAGAAAGGGACTTCTGGGGTTCCGAGCAGTACTTC
>TRBV19|15|TRBJ2-2|few|TRBD2
CASSMASGGTGELFF
TGTGCCAGTAGTATGGCTAGCGGGGGGACCGGGGAGCTGTTTTTT
>TRBV3-1/TRBV3-2|12|TRBJ1-2|NA|TRBD1
CASHRGADGYTF
TGTGCCTCCCACAGGGGTGCCGATGGCTACACCTTC
>TRBV7-6|19|TRBJ2-5|once|TRBD2
CASSPREAVTSGEMETQYF
TGTGCCAGCAGCCCCCGAGAAGCGGTAACTAGCGGGGAGATGGAGACCCAGTACTTC
>TRBV6-5|13|TRBJ2-7|NA|NA
CASRPGQTYEQYF
TGTGCCAGCAGACCCGGACAGACCTACGAGCAGTACTTC
>TRBV10-3|15|TRBJ2-2|once|NA
CAISAPGTLTGELFF
TGTGCCATCAGTGCCCCCGGGACACTCACCGGGGAGCTGTTTTTT
>TRBV2|11|TRBJ2-3|NA|NA
CASSVLNTQYF
TGTGCCAGCAGTGTCCTAAATACGCAGTATTTT
>TRBV7-2|13|TRBJ1-5|NA|NA
CASSLGPNQPQHF
TGTGCCAGCAGCTTAGGTCCAAATCAGCCCCAGCATTTT
>TRBV13|16|TRBJ1-6|NA|TRBD1
CASSLPGQGGTSPLHF
TGTGCCAGCAGCCTCCCCGGACAGGGCGGGACATCACCCCTCCACTTT
>TRBV6-5|12|TRBJ2-7|few|NA
CASSPRLYEQYF
TGTGCCAGCAGCCCCAGGCTGTACGAGCAGTACTTC
>TRBV7-9|11|TRBJ1-4|once|NA
CASSPDEKLFF
TGTGCCAGCAGCCCCGATGAAAAACTGTTTTTT
>TRBV28|14|TRBJ2-1|NA|NA
CASSLVSSGDEQFF
TGTGCCAGCAGTTTGGTTAGTAGCGGAGATGAGCAGTTCTTC
>TRBV14|15|TRBJ2-7|NA|NA
CASSPGTLSAYEQYF
TGTGCCAGCAGTCCCGGGACACTTTCCGCCTACGAGCAGTACTTC
>TRBV7-2|15|TRBJ2-7|NA|NA
CASSFVGTPLYEQYF
TGTGCCAGCAGCTTCGTAGGGACACCATTGTACGAGCAGTACTTC
>TRBV11-3|18|TRBJ2-1|NA|NA
CASSLGAGRLSSYNEQFF
TGTGCCAGCAGCTTAGGGGCAGGGCGACTGAGCTCCTACAATGAGCAGTTCTTC
>TRBV27|11|TRBJ2-7|NA|NA
CASRTVCEQYF
TGTGCCAGCAGGACAGTCTGCGAGCAGTACTTC
>TRBV19|14|TRBJ1-4|NA|TRBD1
CASASGTVHEKLFF
TGTGCCAGCGCCTCCGGGACAGTGCATGAAAAACTGTTTTTT
>TRBV11-2|14|TRBJ2-5|NA|NA
CASSLAFAEETQYF
TGTGCCAGCAGCTTAGCCTTCGCAGAAGAGACCCAGTACTTC
>TRBV28|13|TRBJ2-7|NA|NA
CASSLAGWNEQYF
TGTGCCAGCAGTTTAGCAGGGTGGAACGAGCAGTACTTC
>TRBV28|17|TRBJ2-5|NA|TRBD1
CASSLPGQGEIQETQYF
TGTGCCAGCAGTTTACCCGGACAGGGGGAGATACAAGAGACCCAGTACTTC
>TRBV5-5|15|TRBJ2-7|NA|NA
CASSLKAGGGYEQYF
TGTGCCAGCAGCTTAAAGGCAGGGGGAGGCTACGAGCAGTACTTC
>TRBV13|14|TRBJ2-2|NA|NA
CASSYRDFTGELFF
TGTGCCAGCAGCTATCGGGACTTCACCGGGGAGCTGTTTTTT
>TRBV6-6|15|TRBJ1-2|NA|TRBD1
CASSYRDSLNYGYTF
TGTGCCAGCAGTTATAGGGACAGCCTTAACTATGGCTACACCTTC
>TRBV5-4|15|TRBJ1-2|NA|NA
CASSLASTANYGYTF
TGTGCCAGCAGCTTGGCCAGTACAGCTAACTATGGCTACACCTTC
>TRBV18|15|TRBJ1-3|once|TRBD1
CASSPEQGRSGTIYF
TGTGCCAGCTCACCAGAACAGGGGAGAAGTGGCACCATATATTTT